Listed below are T cell receptor beta chains from one sample, sequenced in a study of CD8+CD57+ T cells in acquired aplastic anemia. MiXCR, applied by TCRdb to the reads, yields one record per CDR3 protein. The sample has more than 45,000 distinct CDR3 sequences, about 56% seen once. The sample comprised sorted CD4+, CD8+, or CD8+CD57+ T cells (not recorded which) from PBMCs. The receptors here all came from a human donor with aplastic anemia. Both conserved end residues are part of each CDR3. A D gene is named only where the DNA matches it firmly. Size values are once, few and many counts, or a class for expanded clones, and some rows have none.

D	J	size	V	CDR3	DNA
TRBD1	TRBJ1-1	-	TRBV29-1	CSGTQGSGRTEAFF	TGCAGCGGAACACAGGGGTCTGGGAGGACTGAAGCTTTCTTT
-	TRBJ1-3	-	TRBV20-1	CSARVISGNTIYF	TGCAGTGCTAGAGTGATCTCTGGAAACACCATATATTTT
-	TRBJ2-5	medium-sized	TRBV24-1	CATSDLRGETQYF	TGTGCCACCAGTGATTTGAGGGGGGAGACCCAGTACTTC
-	TRBJ2-7	few	TRBV10-3	CAISVGDNPGAREQYF	TGTGCCATCAGTGTGGGGGACAACCCCGGGGCACGGGAGCAGTACTTC
TRBD1	TRBJ2-7	-	TRBV29-1	CSPLRTGNSYEQYF	TGCAGCCCGTTGAGGACAGGGAATTCCTACGAGCAGTACTTC
-	TRBJ1-5	-	TRBV20-1	CSARDRSGWEPQHF	TGCAGTGCTAGAGACAGGTCAGGGTGGGAGCCCCAGCATTTT
TRBD1	TRBJ2-5	-	TRBV7-4	CASSLAQGGETQYF	TGTGCCAGCAGCTTAGCACAGGGGGGAGAGACCCAGTACTTC
TRBD2	TRBJ2-1	many	TRBV3-1	CASSQEERGFSYNEQFF	TGTGCCAGCAGCCAAGAGGAGCGGGGGTTCTCCTACAATGAGCAGTTCTTC
-	TRBJ2-1	-	TRBV2	CASSQSSGGYYNEQFF	TGTGCCAGCAGTCAGTCTAGTGGGGGATACTACAATGAGCAGTTCTTC
-	TRBJ1-1	many	TRBV9	CASNSGTEAFF	TGTGCCAGTAACTCCGGGACTGAAGCTTTCTTT
TRBD1	TRBJ2-7	-	TRBV9	CASSGTGYEQYF	TGTGCCAGCAGCGGGACAGGGTACGAGCAGTACTTC
TRBD2	TRBJ2-5	few	TRBV7-3	CASSLASGSGETQYF	TGTGCCAGCAGCTTGGCTAGCGGGTCGGGAGAGACCCAGTACTTC
-	TRBJ2-1	-	TRBV18	CASSPPILGPEYNEQFF	TGTGCCAGCTCACCACCGATCTTGGGGCCTGAGTACAATGAGCAGTTCTTC
-	TRBJ2-3	many	TRBV5-6	CASSLGASDTQYF	TGTGCCAGCAGCTTGGGGGCTTCAGATACGCAGTATTTT
-	TRBJ1-2	-	TRBV7-9	CASSLEDGRYGYTF	TGTGCCAGCAGCTTAGAGGACGGACGCTATGGCTACACCTTC
TRBD1	TRBJ1-5	few	TRBV7-8	CASSLRTGGGDQPQHF	TGTGCCAGCAGCTTAAGGACAGGGGGAGGGGATCAGCCCCAGCATTTT